The TCR beta chain described here comes from a study of cytomegalovirus exposure and HLA in healthy donors (dated by TCRdb to the late 2010s). In the study overall: According to a later analysis, the 100 to 150 validation repertoires were produced on the same platform as the 700 or so repertoires of the first cohort. A separate validation cohort of more than 100 different subjects was used in addition to the 666-subject first cohort. The study aimed to test whether cataloging public T cell receptors could reveal signatures of past pathogen exposure. High-throughput TCR immunosequencing, statistical association of individual TCRs with disease status, and machine learning were combined to predict cytomegalovirus infection status. Beyond this particular receptor, the publication reports: Subsequent analysis determined that TCRs grouped into clusters in the first cohort also showed a tendency toward co-occurrence across the 130 or so validation repertoires, and approximately 94% of cluster scores exceeded 0. The authors suggested that the approach could potentially be extended to other disease states and immunological phenotypes. Cytomegalovirus status was reported to be diagnosed by the classifier with high specificity and sensitivity in both the original and validation cohorts. The validation cohort had no HLA typing available for a later analysis, so co-occurrence within that cohort was assessed over all 120 or so repertoires. While some public TCRs were present in many individuals, most TCR sequences turned up only very rarely across donors. Three of the identified cytomegalovirus-associated TCR beta chains were confirmed in vitro to be specific for cytomegalovirus antigens. A total of 150 or so TCR beta chains were listed by the study as associated with cytomegalovirus.

To note about this clone: Its antigen remains unidentified. The record has no base qualities; no much larger clone is one base away.

After removal of 0 bases from V and 0 bases from J, the junction retains 12 bases not matched to a gene. From a lookup of the germline V gene, CDR1 and CDR2 are SGHRS and YFSETQ. The CDR3 goes from the cysteine to the phenylalanine over 19 residues. The kept DNA is CDR3 alone, 57 bases in frame from the first base. Library generation was performed with the immunoSEQ multiplex PCR assay. The authors' pipeline ran thus. To diagnose cytomegalovirus status from the catalog of TCR beta chain sequences, a statistical classification framework was built. TCRdb provides this immuneACCESS table in a form limited to in-frame rearrangements. Some clones are lacking; in checked studies, under half of them reflect an unresolved V gene, and why the rest are absent is not known. From that table come the V and J calls and clone size; the DNA was used to work out D and trimming. The sample records around 300,000 clones, about nine tenths of which are singletons. The ten largest account for roughly 1.2% of the sample.

The donors belonged to the validation cohort of about 110 subjects, which was separate from the approximately 700-subject first cohort. The chain links TRBV5-1 with TRBJ2-3, with 8 bases in between that match TRBD2. Sequenced sample: PBMCs. The TCR was taken from a young woman in good health and CMV-seropositive. DNA sequence: TGCGCCAGCAGCTTGGTTGCGGGGGGACCCTCACCGAGCACAGATACGCAGTATTTT. It translates as CASSLVAGGPSPSTDTQYF.